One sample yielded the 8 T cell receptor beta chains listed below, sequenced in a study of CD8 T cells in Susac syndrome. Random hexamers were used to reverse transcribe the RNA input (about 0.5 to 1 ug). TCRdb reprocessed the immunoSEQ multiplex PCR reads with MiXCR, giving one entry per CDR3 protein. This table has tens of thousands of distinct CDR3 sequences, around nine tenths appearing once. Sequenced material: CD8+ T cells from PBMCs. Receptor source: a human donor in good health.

In nucleotides, the CDR3 is TGTGCCAGCAGCCAAGTGGGAGGGACTAGCGGGGCCCTCTCCTACGAGCAGTACTTC. It encodes CASSQVGGTSGALSYEQYF. This chain uses TRBV3-1 with TRBJ2-7; 13 bases are a match to TRBD2. From germline, CDR1 is LGHDT and CDR2 YNNKEL (reference sequence). Trimming took 1 base from V and 0 from J; bases not matched to a gene: 9. CDR3 length equals 19 residues.

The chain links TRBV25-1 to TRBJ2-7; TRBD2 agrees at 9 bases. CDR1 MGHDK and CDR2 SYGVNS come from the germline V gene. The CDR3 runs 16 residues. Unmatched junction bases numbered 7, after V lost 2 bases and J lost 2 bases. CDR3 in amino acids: CASSELAGNFPYEQYF. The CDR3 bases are TGTGCCAGCAGTGAACTAGCGGGGAATTTCCCCTACGAGCAGTACTTC.

CDR3: CASSLSLSGNQPQHF. The CDR3 region has the DNA TGTGCCAGCAGTTTATCCCTTTCGGGCAATCAGCCCCAGCATTTT. The rearrangement uses TRBV27 and TRBJ1-5; D gene ambiguous. There are 15 residues in the CDR3. CDR1 is MNHEY, CDR2 SMNVEV, per germline (reference sequence). Trimming took 0 bases from V and 2 from J, leaving 8 bases between them.

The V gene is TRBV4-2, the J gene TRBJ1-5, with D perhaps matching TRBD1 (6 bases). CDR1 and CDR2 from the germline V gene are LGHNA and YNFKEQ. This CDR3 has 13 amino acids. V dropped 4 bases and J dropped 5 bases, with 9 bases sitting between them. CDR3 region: CASSPDRDQPQHF. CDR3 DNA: TGTGCCAGCAGCCCGGACAGAGATCAGCCCCAGCATTTT.

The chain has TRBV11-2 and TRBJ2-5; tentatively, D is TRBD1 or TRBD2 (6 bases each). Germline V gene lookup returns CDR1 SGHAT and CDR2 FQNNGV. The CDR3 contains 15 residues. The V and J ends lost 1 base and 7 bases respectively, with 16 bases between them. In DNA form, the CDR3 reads TGTGCCAGCAGCTTAGCCGGGGGCGGGCAGGGGACCCAGTACTTC. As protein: CASSLAGGGQGTQYF.

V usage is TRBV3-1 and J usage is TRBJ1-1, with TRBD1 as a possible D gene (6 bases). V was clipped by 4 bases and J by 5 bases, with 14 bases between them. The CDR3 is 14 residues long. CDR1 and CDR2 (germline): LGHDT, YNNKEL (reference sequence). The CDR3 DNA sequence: TGTGCCAGCAGCCCGCGGGGGGCTTTGACTGAAGCTTTCTTT. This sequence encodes CASSPRGALTEAFF.

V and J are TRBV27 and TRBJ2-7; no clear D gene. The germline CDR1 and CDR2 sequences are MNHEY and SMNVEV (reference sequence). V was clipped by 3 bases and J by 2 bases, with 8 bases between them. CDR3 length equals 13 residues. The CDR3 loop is CASSLLGPYEQYF. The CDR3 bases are TGTGCCAGCAGTTTGTTAGGGCCCTACGAGCAGTACTTC.

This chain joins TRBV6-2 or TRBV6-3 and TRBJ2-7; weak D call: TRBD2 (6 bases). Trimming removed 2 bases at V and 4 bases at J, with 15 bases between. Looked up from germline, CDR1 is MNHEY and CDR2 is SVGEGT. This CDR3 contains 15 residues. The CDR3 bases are TGTGCCAGCAGTTACGGGGAGGACGGAAAATACGAGCAGTACTTC. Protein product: CASSYGEDGKYEQYF.